The 20 T cell receptor beta chains reported below all come from one sample, sequenced in a study of radiation and T cells in renal cell carcinoma. Time point: blood 4 weeks post-SBRT, at nephrectomy. Sample treatment: 15 Gy SBRT to primary tumor, nephrectomy 4 weeks later. Sequencing was performed with immunoSEQ multiplex PCR; in TCRdb, only in-frame clones are kept and a portion is missing. This table has tens of thousands of clones, about 85% appearing once. Sequenced material: blood, taken from a patient whose treatment included radiotherapy and nephrectomy. The receptors were gathered from a man between 50 and 59 years old with renal cell carcinoma.

This clone is a singleton in its sample. The chain combines TRBV30 with TRBJ2-1, with a possible D match to TRBD1 (6 bases). Trimming cost V 2 bases and J 2 bases, with 16 bases left between them. Germline V gene sequence: CDR1 GTSNPN, CDR2 SVGIG (reference sequence). This CDR3 spans 16 amino acids. The DNA for the CDR3 is TGTGCCTGGAGTATCCCTTCACAGGGTACCTACAATGAGCAGTTCTTC. Protein sequence: CAWSIPSQGTYNEQFF. The full variable domain, in which reference TRBV30 and TRBJ2-1 provide the parts outside the CDR3, is SQTIHQWPATLVQPVGSPLSLECTVEGTSNPNLYWYRQAAGRGLQLLFYSVGIGQISSEVPQNLSASRPQDRQFILSSKKLLLSDSGFYLCAWSIPSQGTYNEQFFGPGTRLTVL.

The rearrangement joins TRBV25-1 to TRBJ1-2; TRBD1 is a possible D gene (5 bases). The CDR3 contains 14 residues. CDR1 and CDR2 from the germline V gene are MGHDK and SYGVNS. Trimming cost V 3 bases and J 7 bases, with 15 bases left between them. CDR3 sequence (DNA): TGTGCCAGCAGTGATAGGCCAGGGATAGGTGGCTACACCTTC. It codes for CASSDRPGIGGYTF.

This rearrangement joins TRBV30 to TRBJ1-6; D possibly corresponds to TRBD1 (6 bases). V lost 2 bases and J 0 bases, leaving 17 bases between the germline ends. The CDR3 loop spans 18 amino acids. The germline CDR1 and CDR2 sequences are GTSNPN and SVGIG (reference sequence). The CDR3: CAWSSPYGQSSYNSPLHF. The CDR3 DNA reads TGTGCCTGGAGTTCTCCATACGGACAGAGCTCCTATAATTCACCCCTCCACTTT.

The sample holds one count of this clone. CDR3 coding DNA: TGTGCCAGCAACTCACGCCCGCTAGCAGCTAGCACAGATACGCAGTATTTT. It translates to CASNSRPLAASTDTQYF. J is TRBJ2-3 and V is TRBV27; D perhaps matches TRBD2 (5 bases). Trimming stripped 7 bases from V and 0 bases from J, with 20 bases between. There are 17 residues in the CDR3. Looked up from germline, CDR1 is MNHEY and CDR2 is SMNVEV (reference sequence).

The chain recombines TRBV6-5 with TRBJ2-3; D remains ambiguous. Per germline, CDR1 MNHEY and CDR2 SVGAGI. The germline V and J ends were trimmed by 0 bases and 3 bases, with 10 bases remaining between them. CDR3 length: 15 residues. In DNA, the CDR3 is TGTGCCAGCAGTTACTCGGAGTATTTGACAGATACGCAGTATTTT. Encoded protein: CASSYSEYLTDTQYF.

The chain joins TRBV14 to TRBJ1-3; D gene uncertain. V was cut by 1 base and J by 0 bases, with 4 bases left in between. The CDR3 runs 14 residues. Germline CDR1 reads SGHDN; CDR2 reads FVKESK. The chain's CDR3 is CASSQVFSGNTIYF. The DNA for the CDR3 is TGTGCCAGCAGCCAAGTCTTCTCTGGAAACACCATATATTTT.

The chain carries TRBV5-8 and TRBJ1-1, with 7 nucleotides matching TRBD1. V shed 1 base and J 3 bases; nucleotides not matched to a gene: 0. Looked up from germline, CDR1 is SGHTS and CDR2 is YDEGEE. This CDR3 is built from 13 residues. The CDR3 is CASSLRGHTEAFF. The CDR3 coding sequence is TGTGCCAGCAGCTTGAGGGGGCACACTGAAGCTTTCTTT.

The chain carries TRBV19 and TRBJ2-7, with TRBD2 matching 8 bases. The CDR3 spans 15 residues. V lost 5 bases to trimming and J lost 0 bases; unmatched junction nucleotides: 6. Germline V gives CDR1 LNHDA, CDR2 SQIVND (reference sequence). The CDR3 region is CASSPRGGPSYEQYF. As DNA, the CDR3 is TGTGCCAGTAGTCCCCGCGGGGGGCCCTCCTACGAGCAGTACTTC.

The V call is TRBV18, the J call TRBJ2-3, with D tentatively TRBD2 (6 bases). Germline V gene data show CDR1 as KGHSH and CDR2 as LQKENI. The CDR3 runs 15 residues. Trimming shortened V by 3 bases and J by 3 bases, and 13 bases separated the two germline ends. CDR3 region: CASSPGGVRTDTQYF. The CDR3 nucleotides read TGTGCCAGCTCACCTGGAGGGGTGCGGACAGATACGCAGTATTTT. The whole variable domain, filled in from reference TRBV18 and TRBJ2-3, reads NAGVMQNPRHLVRRRGQEARLRCSPMKGHSHVYWYRQLPEEGLKFMVYLQKENIIDESGMPKERFSAEFPKEGPSILRIQQVVRGDSAAYFCASSPGGVRTDTQYFGPGTRLTVL.

This rearrangement joins TRBV6-5 to TRBJ2-1; TRBD2 aligns across 9 bases. CDR1 is MNHEY and CDR2 is SVGAGI in the germline V gene. After removal of 0 bases from V and 2 bases from J, the junction contained 2 bases not matched to a gene. This CDR3 spans 16 amino acids. The CDR3: CASSYSPSGTYNEQFF. For the CDR3, the DNA is TGTGCCAGCAGTTACTCGCCTAGCGGGACCTACAATGAGCAGTTCTTC.

The rearrangement links TRBV10-1 to TRBJ2-3; 9 bases agree with TRBD2. This CDR3 is built from 16 residues. Germline values: CDR1 WNHNN, CDR2 SYGVQD (reference sequence). After removal of 2 bases from V and 4 bases from J, the junction contained 7 bases not matched to a gene. This CDR3 reads CASSEQAGGPPDTQYF. The DNA of the CDR3 is TGCGCCAGCAGTGAGCAGGCGGGAGGGCCCCCAGATACGCAGTATTTT.

The rearrangement joins TRBV19 to TRBJ1-5; 7 positions match TRBD1. The germline V gene has CDR1 LNHDA and CDR2 SQIVND (reference sequence). Trimming at V came to 6 bases and at J to 3 bases, leaving 17 bases not matched to a gene. The CDR3 spans 18 residues. CDR3: CASSLEITDRVFNQPQHF. The CDR3 coding sequence is TGTGCCAGTAGCTTAGAAATTACTGACAGGGTTTTCAATCAGCCCCAGCATTTT.

The rearrangement uses TRBV7-9 and TRBJ1-5; D is possibly TRBD1 (5 bases). Germline V lookup: CDR1 SEHNR, CDR2 FQNEAQ (reference sequence). V lost 1 base, J lost 14 bases, and 18 bases lay in between. The CDR3 totals 14 residues. The CDR3 bases are TGTGCCAGCAGCTTAGGTTTCGAGGCCGGGACCAAGCATTTT. Protein sequence: CASSLGFEAGTKHF.

The gene calls are TRBV9 and TRBJ2-5; no definite D call. Trimming took 5 bases from V and 1 from J, leaving 18 bases between them. Germline V lookup: CDR1 SGDLS, CDR2 YYNGEE. The CDR3 extends over 16 amino acids. Here the CDR3 reads CASSIGSSGLQETQYF. The CDR3 bases are TGTGCCAGCAGTATAGGGTCGTCAGGCCTCCAAGAGACCCAGTACTTC.

The V gene is TRBV29-1, the J gene TRBJ2-1; 9 nucleotides align to TRBD1. The CDR3 runs to 14 residues. Losses at the gene ends were 5 bases for V and 3 bases for J; bases not matched to a gene: 5. CDR1 is SQVTM and CDR2 is ANQGSEA in the germline V gene. CDR3 in DNA: TGCAGCGTTTTCGGGACAGGGAACTACAATGAGCAGTTCTTC. Translation gives CSVFGTGNYNEQFF.

A single count supports this clone. The genes are TRBV6-5 and TRBJ1-2; 7 bases map to TRBD1. The CDR3 has 14 residues. CDR1 MNHEY and CDR2 SVGAGI come from the germline V gene. V trimming: 5 bases; J trimming: 6 bases; junction bases outside the gene matches: 9. This CDR3 reads CASSPTGVADGYTF. CDR3 in DNA: TGTGCCAGCAGTCCTACAGGGGTGGCCGATGGCTACACCTTC.

The rearrangement joins TRBV28 to TRBJ1-4; D is possibly TRBD1 (6 bases). Trimming took off 6 bases at V and 8 bases at J, with 16 bases between the two ends. Looked up from germline, CDR1 is MDHEN and CDR2 is SYDVKM. The CDR3 spans 14 residues. DNA of the CDR3: TGTGCCAGCAGGGCCACAGGGTTCGGGGAAAAACTGTTTTTT. Its translation is CASRATGFGEKLFF.

V gene TRBV6-1 combines with J gene TRBJ2-3; 9 bases match TRBD2. CDR1 and CDR2 from the germline V gene are MNHNS and SASEGT. V gave up 0 bases and J gave up 2 bases; unmatched junction bases: 6. The CDR3 loop spans 17 amino acids. DNA of the CDR3: TGTGCCAGCAGTGAAGCCGGACTAGCGTATTCCACAGATACGCAGTATTTT. Amino acids: CASSEAGLAYSTDTQYF.

The V gene is TRBV28, the J gene TRBJ2-4; TRBD1 matches 7 bases. The junction had 4 bases not matched to a gene; V was cut back by 2 bases and J by 0 bases. CDR1 and CDR2 (germline): MDHEN, SYDVKM. There are 16 residues in the CDR3. CDR3 DNA: TGTGCCAGCAGTTTAATAGGGGGCATAGCCAAAAACATTCAGTACTTC. Translating gives CASSLIGGIAKNIQYF.

Points on this clone: At one of its ends the junction is not consistent with the germline gene, which may arise from a read error. This sequence joins TRBV30 and TRBJ1-1, with TRBD1 matching over 8 bases. The CDR3 is made up of 10 amino acids. Germline V gives CDR1 GTSNPN, CDR2 SVGIG (reference sequence). The CDR3 DNA is TGTGCCTGGGAGACAGGGGCGTTTCTCTTT. It is translated as CAWETGAFLF.